This TCR beta chain is from a study of blood T cell repertoires in COVID-19. For the study at large: Acute-phase and convalescent COVID-19 samples originated in the United States, Italy and Spain. T cells, B-cell-depleted T cells, or PBMCs provided the cDNA or gDNA that served as material.

On this clone itself: Distinct nucleotide sequences in the sample also encode this CDR3.

Germline-derived CDR1 and CDR2 are SEHNR and FQNEAQ (reference sequence). V lost 3 bases, J lost 1 base, and 3 bases lay in between. This CDR3 is 12 amino acids long. As handled by the study authors: Reference gene primers were amplified, and this amplification served to estimate nucleated cell counts. Generated by immunoSEQ multiplex PCR, the TCRdb table keeps only in-frame clones and is missing some. For V, J and clone size, that table is used; D and trimming come from the DNA. Of some 73,000 clones listed, about 86% were seen once; the top ten hold around 30%. Sequenced: peripheral blood. The chain uses TRBV7-9 and TRBJ2-5; the D is unclear. The sequence was obtained from a human donor in a cohort sampled during active COVID-19. The DNA for the CDR3 is TGTGCCAGCAGCTTCTCCCAAGAGACCCAGTACTTC. It yields the protein CASSFSQETQYF.